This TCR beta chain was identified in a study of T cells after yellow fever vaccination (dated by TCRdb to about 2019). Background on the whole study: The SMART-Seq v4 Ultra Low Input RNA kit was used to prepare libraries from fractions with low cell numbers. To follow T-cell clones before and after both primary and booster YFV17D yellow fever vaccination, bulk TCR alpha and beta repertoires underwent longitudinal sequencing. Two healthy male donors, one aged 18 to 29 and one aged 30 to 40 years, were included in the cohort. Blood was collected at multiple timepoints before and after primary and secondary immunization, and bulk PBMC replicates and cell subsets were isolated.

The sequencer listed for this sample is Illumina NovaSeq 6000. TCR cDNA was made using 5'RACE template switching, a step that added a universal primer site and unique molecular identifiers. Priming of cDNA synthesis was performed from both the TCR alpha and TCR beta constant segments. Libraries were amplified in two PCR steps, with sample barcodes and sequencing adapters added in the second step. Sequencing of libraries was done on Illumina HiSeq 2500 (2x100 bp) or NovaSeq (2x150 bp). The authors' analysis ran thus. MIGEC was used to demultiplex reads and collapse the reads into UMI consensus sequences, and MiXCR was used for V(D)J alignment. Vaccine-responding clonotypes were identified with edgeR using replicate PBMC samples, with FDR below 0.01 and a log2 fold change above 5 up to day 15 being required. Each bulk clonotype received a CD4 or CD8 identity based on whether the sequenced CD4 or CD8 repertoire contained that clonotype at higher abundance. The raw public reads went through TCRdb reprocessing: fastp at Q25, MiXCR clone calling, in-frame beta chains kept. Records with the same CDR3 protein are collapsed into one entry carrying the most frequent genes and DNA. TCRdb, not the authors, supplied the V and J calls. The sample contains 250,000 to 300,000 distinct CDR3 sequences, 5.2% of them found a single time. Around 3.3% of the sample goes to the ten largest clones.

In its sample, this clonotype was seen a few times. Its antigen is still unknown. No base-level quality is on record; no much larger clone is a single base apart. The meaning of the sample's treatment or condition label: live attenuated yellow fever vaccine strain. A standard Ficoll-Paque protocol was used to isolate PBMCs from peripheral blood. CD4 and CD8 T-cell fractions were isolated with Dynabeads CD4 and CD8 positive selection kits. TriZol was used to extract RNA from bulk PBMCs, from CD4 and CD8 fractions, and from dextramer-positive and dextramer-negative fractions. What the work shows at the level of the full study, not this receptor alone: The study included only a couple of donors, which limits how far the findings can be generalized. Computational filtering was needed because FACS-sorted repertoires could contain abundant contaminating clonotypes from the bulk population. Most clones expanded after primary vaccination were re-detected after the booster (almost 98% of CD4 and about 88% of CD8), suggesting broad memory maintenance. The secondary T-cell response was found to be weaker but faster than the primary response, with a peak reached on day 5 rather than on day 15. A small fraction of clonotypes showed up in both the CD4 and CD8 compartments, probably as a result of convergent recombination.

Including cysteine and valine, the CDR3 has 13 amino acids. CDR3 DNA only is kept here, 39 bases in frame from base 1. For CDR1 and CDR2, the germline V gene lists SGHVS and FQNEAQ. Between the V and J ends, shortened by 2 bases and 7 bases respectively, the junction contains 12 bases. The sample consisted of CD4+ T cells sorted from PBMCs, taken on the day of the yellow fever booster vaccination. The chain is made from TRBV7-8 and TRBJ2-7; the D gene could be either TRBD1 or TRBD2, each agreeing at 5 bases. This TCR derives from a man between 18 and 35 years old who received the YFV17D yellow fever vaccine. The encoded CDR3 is CASSLLREGEQYV. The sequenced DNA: TGTGCCAGCAGCTTATTACGAGAGGGGGAGCAGTACGTC.